Sequencing of this TCR beta chain was carried out in a study of cytomegalovirus exposure and HLA in healthy donors. Study as a whole: The approximately 670 first-cohort repertoires and the 120 or so validation repertoires shared the same platform, a later analysis reported.

As for this clone: Its antigen is unknown.

The germline V and J ends were trimmed by 2 bases and 2 bases, with 7 bases remaining between them. This CDR3 contains 14 residues. CDR1 and CDR2 from the germline V gene are SEHNR and FQNEAQ (reference sequence). Sequenced by immunoSEQ multiplex PCR; TCRdb stores in-frame clones only, minus some. The data contain some 140,000 clones, almost 85% of them singletons. Whole-study findings and limits: According to a subsequent analysis, TCR clusters from the first cohort were inclined to appear together in the 120 validation repertoires.

This clonotype originated in a man aged 25 to 40 in good health and CMV-seropositive. The sequenced sample consisted of PBMCs. The J gene is TRBJ1-3, the V gene TRBV7-9; maybe TRBD1 (5 bases). Written as DNA, the CDR3 is TGTGCCAGCAGCTTACTCAGGGCTGGAAACACCATATATTTT. It specifies CASSLLRAGNTIYF.